This TCR beta chain was documented in a study of blood T cell repertoires in COVID-19. Study-level information: Sites in the United States, Italy and Spain provided acute and convalescent COVID-19 samples.

In the original analysis: Amplification of reference gene primers provided the estimated nucleated cell counts. Generated by immunoSEQ multiplex PCR, the TCRdb table keeps only in-frame clones and is missing some. D and trimming come from the DNA, and the V and J calls and clone size come from that table. The repertoire has fewer than 120,000 clones, over 65% of them found once; the top ten carry around 4%. The receptor comes from a woman of 80 years or more with acute or convalescent COVID-19. The source material was peripheral blood.

The CDR3 region has the DNA TGTGCCAGCAGCTCCCGTGCGGATTACACTGAAGCTTTCTTT. It encodes CASSSRADYTEAFF. The rearrangement uses TRBV7-2 and TRBJ1-1; D is uncertain. Germline-derived CDR1 and CDR2 are SGHTA and FQGNSA. The ends were cut back, 4 bases at V and 3 bases at J, with 12 bases in the middle. This CDR3 has 14 amino acids.